This T cell receptor (beta chain) originates from a study of blood T cell repertoires in COVID-19 (dated by TCRdb to the early 2020s). General notes on the study: The collaborator samples originated in the United States, Italy and Spain and spanned the acute and convalescent phases of COVID-19. The repertoires were released in a freely available public database meant as a resource for research on the immune response to SARS-CoV-2. The prospective study material was composed of cDNA or gDNA derived from T cells, B-cell-depleted T cells, or PBMCs. The sample metadata nearly always contained a de-identified subject ID, COVID-19 status, age in years and sex. Samples were obtained from the ongoing ImmuneRACE study (first 160 participants) and from 950 to 1,500 subjects provided by 6 global collaborators. Where HLA class I and class II types were available, the types were taken from metadata supplied by the sample provider, not from assay-based typing. The dataset comprised deeply sampled blood TCRbeta repertoires from subjects exposed to, actively infected with, or recovered from COVID-19.

The V end loses 10 bases and the J end loses 4 bases, and a stretch of 10 bases separates them. From the cysteine up to the phenylalanine, the CDR3 has a length of 11 residues. The CDR3 DNA has 33 bases and is translated from base 1. CDR1 MDHEN and CDR2 SYDVKM are derived from the germline V gene. For this clone: Its antigen specificity is not known. Base qualities are not recorded, but no much larger clone differs from it by a single base.

Overall results and qualifications from the work: The amount of clinical and demographic metadata varied by source and participant and was provided uncurated.

TCRbeta CDR3 regions were amplified from genomic DNA using the immunoSEQ Assay, a bias-controlled multiplex PCR. As for the authors' bioinformatics: Within the assay, amplification of reference gene primers was used to estimate how many nucleated cells each sample contained. To quantify the absolute abundance of each unique TCRbeta CDR3 rearrangement, sequence reads were collapsed and filtered. For each sample, productive Simpson clonality was calculated as the square root of Simpson's diversity index over productive rearrangements. The table was pulled from immuneACCESS by TCRdb, which kept in-frame rearrangements only. Such tables lose some clones; where checked, under half of the loss comes from unresolved V genes, and the rest has no known cause. From that table come the V and J calls and clone size; the DNA was used to work out D and trimming. This sample has 160,000 or so clones in its table, and approximately 84% of those were observed once. The ten largest clones represent 11% to 15% of the sample.

Each collaborating institution followed its own protocols to collect whole blood in K2EDTA tubes. For TCRbeta analysis, collaborator samples were shipped as frozen whole blood, as isolated PBMCs, or as DNA extracted from either sample type. The receptor comes from an elderly woman with acute or convalescent COVID-19. The chain joins TRBV28 to TRBJ1-2; TRBD1 is perhaps the D gene, given 5 matching bases. The sequenced sample consisted of peripheral blood. The DNA sequence is given as TGTGCCATCCGACAGATCTATGGCTACACCTTC. It codes for CAIRQIYGYTF.